Presented here are 9 T cell receptor beta chains from one specimen sequenced in a study of HIV-infected children after antiretroviral therapy interruption. RNA-based 3' RACE libraries used unique molecular identifiers. TCRdb ran MiXCR on the 3' RACE reads and lists one entry per CDR3 protein. The sample includes about 83,000 distinct CDR3 sequences, approximately 6.9% seen only once; the top ten take about 1.1%. Documented treatment: PENTA 11 planned treatment interruption arm or continuous ART arm. Sequencing used CD45RA+ CD4+ T cells from PBMCs, pooled from several time points, obtained from a donor given antiretroviral therapy, either interrupted or continuous. This sample's subset: naive CD4+ CD45RA+ CD45RO- T cells. These receptors all come from a pool of human donors with HIV.

There are many counts of this clonotype. The rearrangement joins TRBV5-8 to TRBJ2-7; TRBD1 agrees at 9 bases. Per germline, CDR1 SGHTS and CDR2 YDEGEE. Trimming removed 3 bases from V and 10 bases from J; junction bases left unmatched: 5. The CDR3 contains 12 residues. The CDR3 bases are TGTGCCAGCAGCTCGGGGGACAGGGCCCAGTACTTC. The encoded protein is CASSSGDRAQYF.

Only a few counts were recorded for this clonotype. The rearrangement uses TRBV20-1 and TRBJ2-7, with 11 bases aligning to TRBD2. Germline CDR1 and CDR2: DFQATT and SNEGSKA (reference sequence). After removal of 5 bases from V and 0 bases from J, the junction contained 6 bases not matched to a gene. This CDR3 contains 15 residues. Here the CDR3 DNA reads TGCAGTGCTGAATTAGCGGGGGGGAGCTCCTACGAGCAGTACTTC. This encodes CSAELAGGSSYEQYF.

This clonotype was observed many times. This rearrangement joins TRBV24-1 to TRBJ2-1, with TRBD1 matching over 11 bases. V gave up 2 bases and J gave up 0 bases; unmatched junction bases: 17. The CDR3 sequence is 22 residues long. Germline V gene sequence: CDR1 KGHDR, CDR2 SFDVKD. The CDR3 protein is CATSDSRYRDRGYQSSYNEQFF. The CDR3 DNA follows: TGTGCCACCAGTGATTCTCGATACCGGGACAGGGGGTACCAGAGCTCCTACAATGAGCAGTTCTTC.

This clonotype was counted ten times or more. The rearrangement uses TRBV2 and TRBJ2-7; D call uncertain. V was cut by 8 bases and J by 2 bases, with 7 bases left in between. The CDR3 consists of 11 residues. Germline V gene data show CDR1 as SNHLY and CDR2 as FYNNEI. Here the CDR3 reads CASRSTYEQYF. Here the CDR3 DNA reads TGTGCCAGCCGATCTACCTACGAGCAGTACTTC.

This clonotype was observed at least ten times. At one of its ends the junction is not consistent with the germline gene, which may arise from a read error. The chain uses TRBV12-3 or TRBV12-4 and TRBJ1-4; tentatively, D is TRBD1 (6 bases). There are 17 residues in the CDR3. The CDR3 loop is CASRLGDNLPQREKLFF. In nucleotides, the CDR3 is TGTGCCAGCAGATTAGGGGACAACCTCCCCCAAAGGGAAAAACTGTTTTTT.

This clonotype has ten or more counts. The chain employs TRBV6-1 and TRBJ2-3; weak D call: TRBD2 (6 bases). The CDR3 has 13 amino acids. Germline CDR1 reads MNHNS; CDR2 reads SASEGT. Trimming took 2 bases from V and 8 from J, leaving 11 bases between them. The CDR3 reads CASSEKGGGTQYF. CDR3 in DNA: TGTGCCAGCAGTGAAAAGGGAGGAGGTACGCAGTATTTT.

The genes are TRBV10-3 and TRBJ2-2; D unclear. Per germline, CDR1 ENHRY and CDR2 SYGVKD. Trimming stripped 6 bases from V and 6 bases from J, with 11 bases between. The length of the CDR3 is 13 residues. CDR3 coding DNA: TGTGCCATCAGACGGCCGCCCGCCGGGGAGCTGTTTTTT. Its translation: CAIRRPPAGELFF.

This clonotype was recorded at least ten times. The CDR3 protein is CASGLAGVVTQYF. CDR3 DNA: TGTGCCAGCGGACTAGCGGGAGTAGTGACCCAGTACTTC. The genes are TRBV10-3 and TRBJ2-5, with 13 nucleotides matching TRBD2. This CDR3 is built from 13 residues. CDR1 is ENHRY and CDR2 is SYGVKD in the germline V gene. V was clipped by 10 bases and J by 7 bases; unmatched bases: 6.

This clonotype was seen more than once but under ten times. This chain joins TRBV19 and TRBJ2-1, with TRBD2 identical over 8 bases. From germline, CDR1 is LNHDA and CDR2 SQIVND (reference sequence). This CDR3 contains 15 residues. With 6 bases clipped from V and 2 bases from J, the junction kept 6 bases outside the gene matches. Here the CDR3 reads CASRGSGATYNEQFF. Here the CDR3 DNA reads TGTGCCAGTAGAGGTAGCGGGGCTACCTACAATGAGCAGTTCTTC.